This T cell receptor beta chain was observed in a study of identical twins. Broader study findings: In drawing conclusions, the study used cross-sectional statistical analysis and did not follow the same donors.

Template switching added a universal primer site; cDNA carried unique molecular identifiers. TCRdb reprocessed the 5' RACE reads via MiXCR and lists one record per CDR3 protein. The repertoire includes 300,000 to 400,000 distinct CDR3 sequences, 9% to 15% of them detected once, and around 7.8% sits in the top ten. The V end lost 2 bases, the J end lost 3 bases, and 11 bases lay between the germline ends. This CDR3 is built from 14 residues. The V gene's germline CDR1 is SGHDN and CDR2 FVKESK. On this clonotype: Its specificity is not known.

These records were also assigned to another study, of yellow fever vaccine responses in identical twins.

Input material: CD8+ T cells sorted from blood. The sequence was obtained from a woman under 30 in good health. The chain carries TRBV14 and TRBJ2-7; possible D gene TRBD1, 6 bases. The CDR3 protein is CASSQLGRGYEQYF. In DNA, the CDR3 is TGTGCCAGCAGCCAATTGGGCAGGGGCTACGAGCAGTACTTC.